The rows below give T cell receptor beta chains drawn from one sample of a study of beta chain features in type 1 diabetes. Assay used: immunoSEQ multiplex PCR; TCRdb lists only in-frame clones, some missing. The sample contains about 260,000 clones, under 70% of which appear only once. The sample was naive CD4+ T cells from blood. All receptors derive from a man aged 30 to 39 in good health. The CDR3 runs from the conserved cysteine through the conserved F or W. The D gene is left open where the match is weak. Clone size is shown for a subset of rows, as once, few, many or a class of expanded clone.

V gene,clone size,D gene,J gene,CDR3 DNA,CDR3 protein
TRBV30,few,NA,TRBJ1-2,TGTGCCTGGACAGGTGGACCCGATGGCTACACCTTC,CAWTGGPDGYTF
TRBV30,once,TRBD1,TRBJ2-3,TGTGCCTGGAGTCGGACAGGGGTCACAGATACGCAGTATTTT,CAWSRTGVTDTQYF
TRBV30,NA,NA,TRBJ1-5,TGTGCCTGGAGGGAGGGAAGAAGACGTCAGCCCCAGCATTTT,CAWREGRRRQPQHF
TRBV30,NA,NA,TRBJ2-7,TGTGCCTGGAGCAAAACGACTAGAGTTAACTACGAGCAGTACTTC,CAWSKTTRVNYEQYF
TRBV6-1,NA,NA,TRBJ2-7,TGTGCCAGCAGTACTCTCGGGACGCTCTCCTACGAGCAGTACTTC,CASSTLGTLSYEQYF
TRBV5-4,few,TRBD2,TRBJ2-3,TGTGCCAGCAGCTTAGCGGGGGTCACAGATACGCAGTATTTT,CASSLAGVTDTQYF
TRBV5-1,NA,NA,TRBJ2-5,TGCGCCAGCAGCTCCCTAGAGACCCAGTACTTC,CASSSLETQYF
TRBV29-1,NA,NA,TRBJ2-7,TGCAGCGCCGCCACTACGGTCTACGAGCAGTACTTC,CSAATTVYEQYF
TRBV29-1,few,NA,TRBJ1-2,TGCAGCGTTGATACGGAGGGCTACACCTTC,CSVDTEGYTF
TRBV29-1,NA,NA,TRBJ1-1,TGCAGCGTTGATACGGGGTGGCACACTGAAGCTTTCTTT,CSVDTGWHTEAFF
TRBV6-5,few,NA,TRBJ2-3,TGTGCCAGCAGGCTTTGGGACAGCACAGATACGCAGTATTTT,CASRLWDSTDTQYF
TRBV7-9,few,TRBD1,TRBJ2-5,TGTGCCAGCAGCTTTGACCCGGGACAGGGGCGAGAGACCCAGTACTTC,CASSFDPGQGRETQYF
TRBV25-1,once,NA,TRBJ2-6,TGTGCCAGCCGATCTGGGGCCAACGTCCTGACTTTC,CASRSGANVLTF
TRBV29-1,few,NA,TRBJ2-5,TGCAGCGTTGATCAGGGCTTCGTTCCCGAGACCCAGTACTTC,CSVDQGFVPETQYF
TRBV10-3,NA,NA,TRBJ2-1,TGTGCCATCAGTGGAGGGAGTGAGCAGTTCTTC,CAISGGSEQFF
TRBV29-1,few,NA,TRBJ1-4,TGCAGCGTTGTTGATCCGGTTGCAACTAATGAAAAACTGTTTTTT,CSVVDPVATNEKLFF
TRBV4-3,NA,TRBD2,TRBJ2-1,TGCGCCAGCAGCCAAGGACTAGCGGGAGACAATGAGCAGTTCTTC,CASSQGLAGDNEQFF
TRBV19,NA,TRBD2,TRBJ2-5,TGTGCCACCGGTCTAGCGGGAGGTTCCGGAGAGACCCAGTACTTC,CATGLAGGSGETQYF
TRBV28,NA,NA,TRBJ2-6,TGTGCCGCGCATACAGGCGGGTCTGGGGCCAACGTCCTGACTTTC,CAAHTGGSGANVLTF
TRBV30,few,TRBD1,TRBJ2-5,TGTGCCTGGAGTGTAGGGACAGCAAAACAAGAGACCCAGTACTTC,CAWSVGTAKQETQYF